A selection of T cell receptor beta chains follows, all from one sample in a study of post-analysis software for immune sequencing data. TCRdb analysed the PCR reads with MiXCR anew, one entry per CDR3 protein. Here the sample spans around 400,000 distinct CDR3 sequences, 39% being singletons. The sample was blood. These receptors were collected from a girl aged 2-9 years with multiple sclerosis. The CDR3 runs from the conserved cysteine through the conserved F or W. The order of the fields is J gene, D gene, clone size, V gene, CDR3 DNA, CDR3 protein. D genes are given only for firm matches. Clone size is stated in some rows and not others, as once, few, many or a class when expanded.

j_call: TRBJ2-7; d_call: TRBD1; clone_size: few; v_call: TRBV5-1; cdr3_nt: TGCGCCAGCAGCGGAAGGGACAGGAACCCGTCGAGCGAGCAGTACTTC; cdr3_aa: CASSGRDRNPSSEQYF
j_call: TRBJ2-3; d_call: .; clone_size: .; v_call: TRBV28; cdr3_nt: TGTGCCAGCAAGCGACACAGCACAGATACGCAGTATTTT; cdr3_aa: CASKRHSTDTQYF
j_call: TRBJ2-1; d_call: .; clone_size: .; v_call: TRBV9; cdr3_nt: TGTGCCAGCAGCCCACGGTTGGGGTCCCCGGTATATGAGCAGTTCTTC; cdr3_aa: CASSPRLGSPVYEQFF
j_call: TRBJ1-1; d_call: .; clone_size: .; v_call: TRBV12-3/TRBV12-4; cdr3_nt: TGTGCCAGCAGTTTAGCGGGGGCTGAAGCTTTCTTT; cdr3_aa: CASSLAGAEAFF
j_call: TRBJ1-4; d_call: .; clone_size: few; v_call: TRBV29-1; cdr3_nt: TGCAGCGTTACGGACGGCTCAAATGAAAAACTGTTTTTT; cdr3_aa: CSVTDGSNEKLFF
j_call: TRBJ2-1; d_call: .; clone_size: .; v_call: TRBV24-1; cdr3_nt: TGTGCCACCAGTTCGGCAGGGGCAGGGAATGAGCAGTTCTTC; cdr3_aa: CATSSAGAGNEQFF
j_call: TRBJ2-3; d_call: .; clone_size: .; v_call: TRBV5-1; cdr3_nt: TGCGCCAGCAGCCGGGACCTGGAAGATACGCAGTATTTT; cdr3_aa: CASSRDLEDTQYF
j_call: TRBJ1-1; d_call: .; clone_size: once; v_call: TRBV3-1; cdr3_nt: TGTGCCAGCAGCCAAGAGGCAGGGGCTGAAGCTTTCTTT; cdr3_aa: CASSQEAGAEAFF
j_call: TRBJ2-1; d_call: TRBD2; clone_size: few; v_call: TRBV12-3/TRBV12-4; cdr3_nt: TGCGCCAGCAGTCCCCTAGCGGGGGACGTTGGTGAGCAGTTCTTC; cdr3_aa: CASSPLAGDVGEQFF
j_call: TRBJ2-1; d_call: .; clone_size: few; v_call: TRBV10-3; cdr3_nt: TGTGCCAGTCGAGGATCCCTAGGTCTAAATGAGCAGTTCTTC; cdr3_aa: CASRGSLGLNEQFF
j_call: TRBJ1-2; d_call: .; clone_size: .; v_call: TRBV7-3; cdr3_nt: TGTGCCAGCAGCTTAACGGGGGGGACTTCCTATGGCTACACCTTC; cdr3_aa: CASSLTGGTSYGYTF
j_call: TRBJ2-3; d_call: .; clone_size: .; v_call: TRBV6-5; cdr3_nt: TGTGCCAGCAGGGAACAGGGAAACACAGATACGCAGTATTTT; cdr3_aa: CASREQGNTDTQYF
j_call: TRBJ1-2; d_call: .; clone_size: .; v_call: TRBV4-3; cdr3_nt: TGCGCCAGCAGCCAAGAATGGGGGCCCGGCTATGGCTACACCTTC; cdr3_aa: CASSQEWGPGYGYTF
j_call: TRBJ2-5; d_call: .; clone_size: .; v_call: TRBV12-3/TRBV12-4; cdr3_nt: TGTGCCAGCAACATCGCAGGGGCAGAGACCCAGTACTTC; cdr3_aa: CASNIAGAETQYF
j_call: TRBJ2-7; d_call: .; clone_size: .; v_call: TRBV5-1; cdr3_nt: TGCGCCAGCAGCTTGGAGTCGGGGTGGCCCTACGAGCAGTACTTC; cdr3_aa: CASSLESGWPYEQYF
j_call: TRBJ2-2; d_call: TRBD1; clone_size: once; v_call: TRBV29-1; cdr3_nt: TGCAGCGTTGATAAGGGGACAGGCTTGAGCGGGGAGCTGTTTTTT; cdr3_aa: CSVDKGTGLSGELFF
j_call: TRBJ1-1; d_call: .; clone_size: .; v_call: TRBV29-1; cdr3_nt: TGCAGCGGGGGACCCGCTCCGAACACTGAAGCTTTCTTT; cdr3_aa: CSGGPAPNTEAFF
j_call: TRBJ2-1; d_call: TRBD2; clone_size: .; v_call: TRBV5-1; cdr3_nt: TGCGCCAGCAGCTTGGCCCCTCGGGGAGTAGCGGGAGACAATGAGCAGTTCTTC; cdr3_aa: CASSLAPRGVAGDNEQFF
j_call: TRBJ2-1; d_call: TRBD1; clone_size: few; v_call: TRBV7-9; cdr3_nt: TGTGCCAGCAGGTCAGGACAGGGGAGCTCCTACAATGAGCAGTTCTTC; cdr3_aa: CASRSGQGSSYNEQFF
j_call: TRBJ2-1; d_call: .; clone_size: .; v_call: TRBV28; cdr3_nt: TGTGCCAGCAGCCTTACCGGGGTTAACGAGCAGTTCTTC; cdr3_aa: CASSLTGVNEQFF
j_call: TRBJ2-7; d_call: TRBD1; clone_size: .; v_call: TRBV5-1; cdr3_nt: TGCGCCAGCAGCTTGGCCTTTCGACAGGGGTTCAACGAGCAGTACTTC; cdr3_aa: CASSLAFRQGFNEQYF
j_call: TRBJ2-7; d_call: TRBD2; clone_size: few; v_call: TRBV29-1; cdr3_nt: TGCAGCGTTGAAGATAGCGGGATCTCCTACGAGCAGTACTTC; cdr3_aa: CSVEDSGISYEQYF
j_call: TRBJ2-1; d_call: .; clone_size: few; v_call: TRBV24-1; cdr3_nt: TGTGCCACCAGTGACCCAGGGGGGCCGGTCAATGAGCAGTTCTTC; cdr3_aa: CATSDPGGPVNEQFF
j_call: TRBJ2-3; d_call: TRBD2; clone_size: few; v_call: TRBV5-8; cdr3_nt: TGTGCCAGCAGCTTGGAGGCTAGCGGGAGTTTCACAGATACGCAGTATTTT; cdr3_aa: CASSLEASGSFTDTQYF
j_call: TRBJ2-7; d_call: TRBD1; clone_size: .; v_call: TRBV29-1; cdr3_nt: TGCAGCGTTGACAGGGGGACAGGGTCGTACGAGCAGTACTTC; cdr3_aa: CSVDRGTGSYEQYF
j_call: TRBJ1-5; d_call: TRBD1; clone_size: once; v_call: TRBV2; cdr3_nt: TGTACCAGCAGCAGACAGGGAGGGAGCAATCAGCCCCAGCATTTT; cdr3_aa: CTSSRQGGSNQPQHF
j_call: TRBJ1-5; d_call: .; clone_size: .; v_call: TRBV10-3; cdr3_nt: TGTGCCATCAGTGAGTCGACCCGTAGCAATCAGCCCCAGCATTTT; cdr3_aa: CAISESTRSNQPQHF
j_call: TRBJ2-1; d_call: .; clone_size: few; v_call: TRBV28; cdr3_nt: TGTGCCAGCAGTGTTATTGAGGGGAAGGGGTTTCTGAATGAGCAGTTCTTC; cdr3_aa: CASSVIEGKGFLNEQFF
j_call: TRBJ2-1; d_call: .; clone_size: .; v_call: TRBV11-1; cdr3_nt: TGTGCCAGCAGCTCCACCACCCAGCAGTTCTTC; cdr3_aa: CASSSTTQQFF
j_call: TRBJ2-5; d_call: .; clone_size: .; v_call: TRBV27; cdr3_nt: TGTGCCAGCAGTTTATCAGGCCCGAAAGAGACCCAGTACTTC; cdr3_aa: CASSLSGPKETQYF
j_call: TRBJ2-7; d_call: .; clone_size: .; v_call: TRBV28; cdr3_nt: TGTGCCAGCAGATCACCCTTAGATTCCTACGAGCAGTACTTC; cdr3_aa: CASRSPLDSYEQYF
j_call: TRBJ1-1; d_call: .; clone_size: .; v_call: TRBV5-1; cdr3_nt: TGCGCCAGCAGCTTGTCACAGGGCCCTGAAGCTTTCTTT; cdr3_aa: CASSLSQGPEAFF
j_call: TRBJ1-1; d_call: .; clone_size: .; v_call: TRBV5-1; cdr3_nt: TGCGCCAGCAGCCGAGGGGATTCCGGGAACACTGAAGCTTTCTTT; cdr3_aa: CASSRGDSGNTEAFF
j_call: TRBJ2-7; d_call: .; clone_size: .; v_call: TRBV7-8; cdr3_nt: TGTGCCAGCAGCTTAGTGGGCGATGCCTACGAGCAGTACTTC; cdr3_aa: CASSLVGDAYEQYF
j_call: TRBJ1-2; d_call: TRBD1; clone_size: few; v_call: TRBV20-1; cdr3_nt: TGCAGTGCTGTTGATACAGGGGTAGGCTACACCTTC; cdr3_aa: CSAVDTGVGYTF
j_call: TRBJ1-1; d_call: TRBD1; clone_size: once; v_call: TRBV29-1; cdr3_nt: TGCAGCGTTGAATTTCCAGGGGGCTGGGCTGAAGCTTTCTTT; cdr3_aa: CSVEFPGGWAEAFF
j_call: TRBJ1-4; d_call: .; clone_size: few; v_call: TRBV4-1; cdr3_nt: TGCGCCAGCAGCCGGGGACAAAAACTGTTTTTT; cdr3_aa: CASSRGQKLFF
j_call: TRBJ2-1; d_call: .; clone_size: .; v_call: TRBV4-2; cdr3_nt: TGTGCCAGCAGCTTGGCGGATCTACCCTACAATGAGCAGTTCTTC; cdr3_aa: CASSLADLPYNEQFF
j_call: TRBJ2-3; d_call: TRBD2; clone_size: once; v_call: TRBV27; cdr3_nt: TGTGCCAGCAGTTTACAGGTAGCGGGTAGCACAGATACGCAGTATTTT; cdr3_aa: CASSLQVAGSTDTQYF
j_call: TRBJ2-1; d_call: TRBD2; clone_size: .; v_call: TRBV28; cdr3_nt: TGTGCCAGCAGCCCCTCCGCGAATAGCGGGAGAACGTGGGGTGAGCAGTTCTTC; cdr3_aa: CASSPSANSGRTWGEQFF
j_call: TRBJ2-7; d_call: TRBD2; clone_size: .; v_call: TRBV5-1; cdr3_nt: TGCGCCAGCAGCCTCGCTTCGACTAGCGGGAGGATCCACGAGCAGTACTTC; cdr3_aa: CASSLASTSGRIHEQYF
j_call: TRBJ2-1; d_call: TRBD1; clone_size: .; v_call: TRBV6-2/TRBV6-3; cdr3_nt: TGTGCCAGCAGTAAAGGACAGGGCATCGATGAGCAGTTCTTC; cdr3_aa: CASSKGQGIDEQFF
j_call: TRBJ1-4; d_call: TRBD1; clone_size: .; v_call: TRBV6-5; cdr3_nt: TGTGCCAGCAGTTTCACCGGGACAGGCTATGCAACTAATGAAAAACTGTTTTTT; cdr3_aa: CASSFTGTGYATNEKLFF
j_call: TRBJ2-7; d_call: TRBD1; clone_size: .; v_call: TRBV7-2; cdr3_nt: TGTGCCAGCAGCCCTCCGCCGACAGGGGGGTACGAGCAGTACTTC; cdr3_aa: CASSPPPTGGYEQYF
j_call: TRBJ1-1; d_call: TRBD1; clone_size: few; v_call: TRBV12-5; cdr3_nt: TGTGCTAGTGGGTTGGAACAGGGGCGGGCTTTCTTT; cdr3_aa: CASGLEQGRAFF
j_call: TRBJ2-3; d_call: TRBD2; clone_size: .; v_call: TRBV2; cdr3_nt: TGTGTACAAGCGGAGCTAGCGGATCGCACAGATACGCAGTATTTT; cdr3_aa: CVQAELADRTDTQYF
j_call: TRBJ2-2; d_call: .; clone_size: .; v_call: TRBV21-1; cdr3_nt: TGTGCCAGCAGCAAAGCAAAGAAGGGGGGGAACACCGGGGAGCTGTTTTTT; cdr3_aa: CASSKAKKGGNTGELFF
j_call: TRBJ2-2; d_call: TRBD2; clone_size: .; v_call: TRBV7-3; cdr3_nt: TGTGCCAGCAGCACCCAACCCTCGGGAGGGGGCGGGGAGCTGTTTTTT; cdr3_aa: CASSTQPSGGGGELFF